The present T cell receptor (beta chain) was sequenced within a study of T cells after yellow fever vaccination. Study in general: Fractions with few cells were prepared using SMART-Seq v4 Ultra Low Input.

Germline V gene sequence: CDR1 MDHEN, CDR2 SYDVKM. CDR3 length equals 11 residues. V was clipped by 5 bases and J by 13 bases; unmatched bases: 5. By 5'RACE template switching, TCR cDNA was produced, with a universal primer site and UMIs added in the process. One entry per CDR3 protein, called by TCRdb with MiXCR from the 5' RACE reads. In the table there are nearly 350,000 distinct CDR3 sequences, 8% to 9.5% of which are singletons. The chain uses TRBV28 and TRBJ1-5; 7 bases line up with TRBD1. The material was PBMCs, obtained around 45 days after the first yellow fever vaccination. This clonotype was obtained from a man in his late teens or twenties who received the YFV17D yellow fever vaccine. The CDR3 loop is CASSPQGLQHF. DNA of the CDR3: TGTGCCAGCAGTCCACAGGGGCTGCAGCATTTT.